Listed here are 26 T cell receptor beta chains from one sample, sequenced in a study of identical twins. One entry per CDR3 protein, called by TCRdb with MiXCR from the 5' RACE reads. The table has about 700,000 distinct CDR3 sequences, less than 10% seen once. This sample was shared with a second study, whose subject was yellow fever vaccine responses in identical twins.

The sequencing input was PBMCs. The receptors derive from a woman under 30 in good health.

This clonotype was recorded a few times. This sequence joins TRBV7-2 and TRBJ2-5; no definite D call. The CDR3 contains 14 residues. In germline, CDR1 is SGHTA, CDR2 FQGNSA. V lost 4 bases, J lost 1 base, and 10 bases lay in between. CDR3 DNA: TGTGCCAGCAGCTACTCTGACGGCCAAGAGACCCAGTACTTC. Encoded protein: CASSYSDGQETQYF.

This clonotype has only a few counts. The CDR3 DNA is TGTGCCAGCAGAGGAATGGACAGCTCCTACGAGCAGTACTTC. Its protein product is CASRGMDSSYEQYF. The rearrangement joins TRBV2 to TRBJ2-7, with TRBD1 as a possible D gene (6 bases). V lost 6 bases, J lost 0 bases, and 12 bases lay in between. Germline values: CDR1 SNHLY, CDR2 FYNNEI. The length of the CDR3 is 14 residues. Full variable domain (rest looked up from reference TRBV2 and TRBJ2-7): EPEVTQTPSHQVTQMGQEVILRCVPISNHLYFYWYRQILGQKVEFLVSFYNNEISEKSEIFDDQFSVERPDGSNFTLKIRSTKLEDSAMYFCASRGMDSSYEQYFGPGTRLTVT.

Ten or more counts support this clonotype. V usage is TRBV5-1 and J usage is TRBJ2-3; D might be TRBD2 (5 bases). CDR1 is SGHRS and CDR2 is YFSETQ in the germline V gene. The CDR3 covers 16 residues. Trimming removed 0 bases at V and 2 bases at J, with 13 bases between. For the CDR3, the DNA is TGCGCCAGCAGCTTGGAAGCCAGCGGTTACACAGATACGCAGTATTTT. Encoded protein: CASSLEASGYTDTQYF.

This clonotype came up many times. The rearrangement joins TRBV5-1 to TRBJ2-2, with TRBD2 identical over 14 bases. The germline V gene has CDR1 SGHRS and CDR2 YFSETQ. The V and J ends lost 2 bases and 0 bases, in that order; junction bases with no gene match: 6. CDR3 length equals 19 residues. The DNA of the CDR3 is TGCGCCAGCAGCTTACGCGGGACTAGCGGGGGCTCGAACACCGGGGAGCTGTTTTTT. Protein product: CASSLRGTSGGSNTGELFF.

This clonotype has ten or more counts. This chain links TRBV2 with TRBJ2-2; tentative D call: TRBD1 (6 bases). This CDR3 has 13 residues. Per germline, CDR1 SNHLY and CDR2 FYNNEI. With 8 bases removed from V and 7 bases from J, the gap between germline ends came to 14 bases. The CDR3 loop is CASGRGFVGELFF. The CDR3 DNA sequence: TGTGCCAGCGGTAGGGGGTTCGTCGGGGAGCTGTTTTTT.

This clonotype has at least ten counts. V gene TRBV20-1 combines with J gene TRBJ2-7; D gene ambiguous. The CDR3 consists of 14 residues. Trimming shortened V by 5 bases and J by 5 bases, and 19 bases separated the two germline ends. Per the germline V gene, CDR1 is DFQATT and CDR2 is SNEGSKA (reference sequence). The CDR3 sequence is CSAGPAGLLHEQYF. The CDR3 DNA sequence: TGCAGTGCTGGGCCCGCCGGCCTGCTCCACGAGCAGTACTTC.

The V and J genes are TRBV7-2 and TRBJ2-7; D possibly corresponds to TRBD2 (5 bases). The CDR3 is made up of 13 amino acids. Germline V lookup: CDR1 SGHTA, CDR2 FQGNSA. Trimming took 5 bases from V and 3 from J, leaving 11 bases between them. CDR3 sequence: CASSILENYEQYF. The CDR3 region has the DNA TGTGCCAGCAGCATACTAGAGAACTACGAGCAGTACTTC.

This chain joins TRBV6-4 and TRBJ2-2; no definite D call. The CDR3 runs to 15 residues. Germline CDR1 reads MRHNA; CDR2 reads SNTAGT. With 1 base removed from V and 4 bases from J, the gap between germline ends came to 10 bases. The CDR3 protein is CASSDFRAPTGELFF. DNA of the CDR3: TGTGCCAGCAGTGACTTCCGGGCCCCCACCGGGGAGCTGTTTTTT.

There are many counts of this clonotype. The CDR3 loop reads CASSLPRGPRGYGYTF. As DNA, the CDR3 is TGTGCCAGCAGTTTACCCAGGGGTCCCCGAGGCTATGGCTACACCTTC. The V call is TRBV12-3 or TRBV12-4, the J call TRBJ1-2; weak D call: TRBD1 (6 bases). With 2 bases removed from V and 4 bases from J, the gap between germline ends came to 17 bases. This CDR3 is 16 amino acids long.

CDR3 sequence (DNA): TGCGCCAGCAGCCCCGGGACGCATCCGTCACCCCTCCACTTT. This codes for CASSPGTHPSPLHF. The rearrangement uses TRBV4-1 and TRBJ1-6, with D tentatively TRBD1 (5 bases). The CDR3 length is 14 residues. Per germline, CDR1 MGHRA and CDR2 YSYEKL. Deletions cut 4 bases from V and 10 bases from J, with 14 bases between.

V usage is TRBV28 and J usage is TRBJ2-7, with no clear D. Per the germline V gene, CDR1 is MDHEN and CDR2 is SYDVKM. Trimming cost V 6 bases and J 3 bases, with 15 bases left between them. The CDR3 runs to 14 residues. CDR3 nucleotides: TGTGCCAGCAGAGTCGGGCGTCCCTACTACGAGCAGTACTTC. As protein: CASRVGRPYYEQYF.

This clonotype was found a few times. The chain's CDR3 is CASSQLDYDNEQFF. CDR3 in DNA: TGTGCCAGCAGCCAGCTGGACTATGACAATGAGCAGTTCTTC. The genes are TRBV5-6 and TRBJ2-1, with a tentative D call TRBD2 (6 bases). Deletions cut 4 bases from V and 5 bases from J, with 13 bases between. This CDR3 has 14 amino acids. Per the germline V gene, CDR1 is SGHDT and CDR2 is YYEEEE.

This clonotype has at least ten counts. CDR3: CASSKVPGQGNTEAFF. CDR3 DNA: TGTGCCAGCAGCAAAGTCCCGGGACAGGGGAACACTGAAGCTTTCTTT. V is TRBV3-1 and J is TRBJ1-1; 9 nucleotides line up with TRBD1. The CDR3 runs 16 residues. V lost 5 bases, J lost 1 base, and 8 bases stayed unmatched. Germline CDR1 and CDR2: LGHDT and YNNKEL (reference sequence).

This clonotype was seen a few times. The chain uses TRBV12-3 or TRBV12-4 and TRBJ1-2; 7 bases are shared with TRBD1. This CDR3 is 14 amino acids long. V gave up 7 bases and J gave up 8 bases; unmatched junction bases: 13. The CDR3 loop is CASTRGGLGLGYTF. CDR3 nucleotides: TGTGCCAGCACCAGGGGGGGTCTTGGGTTAGGCTACACCTTC.

V gene TRBV7-9 combines with J gene TRBJ2-5, with D possibly being TRBD1 (6 bases). This CDR3 comprises 16 residues. V was shortened by 1 base and J by 2 bases, with 14 bases between the two germline ends. The germline V gene encodes CDR1 SEHNR and CDR2 FQNEAQ (reference sequence). The CDR3 coding sequence is TGTGCCAGCAGCTTAGGTTTCGCGGACAGTCAAGAGACCCAGTACTTC. This translates into CASSLGFADSQETQYF.

This clonotype has ten or more counts. The genes are TRBV28 and TRBJ2-5; D gene unclear. V was cut by 8 bases and J by 5 bases, with 9 bases left in between. From germline, CDR1 is MDHEN and CDR2 SYDVKM. The CDR3 spans 11 residues. CDR3 residues: CASWARETQYF. CDR3 nucleotide sequence: TGTGCCAGCTGGGCTCGGGAGACCCAGTACTTC.

This clonotype was counted ten times or more. This chain uses TRBV9 with TRBJ2-5; TRBD1 matches 9 bases. The CDR3 is 14 residues long. Per the germline V gene, CDR1 is SGDLS and CDR2 is YYNGEE. With 3 bases clipped from V and 3 bases from J, the junction kept 3 bases outside the gene matches. This CDR3 reads CASSETGGEETQYF. The CDR3 DNA sequence: TGTGCCAGCAGCGAAACAGGGGGCGAAGAGACCCAGTACTTC.

The sample holds many counts of this clonotype. This chain uses TRBV27 with TRBJ2-4; a weak D match, TRBD2 (6 bases). Germline V gene sequence: CDR1 MNHEY, CDR2 SMNVEV (reference sequence). Deletions cut 7 bases from V and 5 bases from J, with 27 bases between. The CDR3 consists of 18 residues. This CDR3 is CASTSLWRGSDPQNIQYF. Here the CDR3 DNA reads TGTGCCAGCACGTCCCTCTGGCGGGGCTCGGATCCTCAAAACATTCAGTACTTC.

The chain couples TRBV2 to TRBJ1-2; perhaps TRBD1 as D (6 bases). Trimming removed 1 base from V and 4 bases from J, with 13 bases in between. The CDR3 covers 15 residues. Germline V gives CDR1 SNHLY, CDR2 FYNNEI. CDR3 DNA: TGTGCCAGCAGTGAAGAGGGGGGCGGCCCCTATGGCTACACCTTC. It codes for CASSEEGGGPYGYTF.

The J gene is TRBJ2-1, the V gene TRBV9; tentative D call: TRBD1 (6 bases). This CDR3 region has 15 residues. V was shortened by 0 bases and J by 6 bases, with 13 bases between the two germline ends. Germline CDR1 SGDLS, CDR2 YYNGEE. This CDR3 is CASSVAQGRFNEQFF. CDR3 nucleotides: TGTGCCAGCAGCGTAGCTCAGGGGCGCTTCAATGAGCAGTTCTTC. Using reference TRBV9 and TRBJ2-1 for the parts outside the CDR3, the full variable domain is DSGVTQTPKHLITATGQRVTLRCSPRSGDLSVYWYQQSLDQGLQFLIQYYNGEERAKGNILERFSAQQFPDLHSELNLSSLELGDSALYFCASSVAQGRFNEQFFGPGTRLTVL.

This clonotype appeared many times. The genes are TRBV4-3 and TRBJ2-4, with 9 positions matching TRBD2. Germline V lookup: CDR1 LGHNA, CDR2 YSLEER. The V gene end was trimmed by 2 bases and the J gene end by 8 bases; junction bases not matched to a gene: 19. The CDR3 covers 19 residues. The CDR3, as DNA: TGCGCCAGCAGCCAAAGGGCCACCGTGTGGCTAGCGGGAATGGACATTCAGTACTTC. It translates to CASSQRATVWLAGMDIQYF.

Here the CDR3 reads CSARIPRQGRTQPQHF. The CDR3, as DNA: TGCAGTGCTAGAATACCCAGACAGGGGCGGACTCAGCCCCAGCATTTT. V usage is TRBV20-1 and J usage is TRBJ1-5; TRBD1 agrees at 8 bases. V gave up 2 bases and J gave up 6 bases; unmatched junction bases: 12. The germline V gene encodes CDR1 DFQATT and CDR2 SNEGSKA (reference sequence). The CDR3 loop spans 16 amino acids.

This clonotype was seen a handful of times. This chain uses TRBV7-2 with TRBJ2-3; no clear D gene. Trimming pared 5 bases from V and 2 bases from J, leaving 11 bases between. CDR1 is SGHTA and CDR2 is FQGNSA in the germline V gene. This CDR3 has 14 residues. The CDR3 protein is CASSGSSNTDTQYF. The DNA for the CDR3 is TGTGCCAGCAGCGGAAGTTCGAACACAGATACGCAGTATTTT.

The V call is TRBV2, the J call TRBJ2-2, with D maybe TRBD1 (6 bases). The CDR3 sequence is 14 residues long. The germline CDR1 and CDR2 sequences are SNHLY and FYNNEI. Trimming stripped 7 bases from V and 3 bases from J, with 12 bases between. The CDR3 region is CASIWPGDTGELFF. DNA for the CDR3: TGTGCCAGCATCTGGCCAGGGGACACCGGGGAGCTGTTTTTT.

This clonotype appeared many times. This chain uses TRBV20-1 with TRBJ2-3, with 11 bases matching TRBD2. Germline CDR1 and CDR2: DFQATT and SNEGSKA (reference sequence). The V and J ends lost 7 bases and 4 bases, in that order; junction bases with no gene match: 10. The CDR3 loop spans 15 amino acids. In DNA, the CDR3 is TGCAGTGTCAGAGGGACTAGCGGTTTTTCAGATACGCAGTATTTT. This sequence encodes CSVRGTSGFSDTQYF.

This clonotype showed up just a few times. The rearrangement joins TRBV5-6 to TRBJ2-7; tentative D call: TRBD2 (6 bases). Germline V gene lookup returns CDR1 SGHDT and CDR2 YYEEEE. V lost 4 bases and J lost 0, with 17 bases in between. CDR3 length equals 16 residues. The DNA of the CDR3 is TGTGCCAGCAGCCAGGGACTGGGAATTAGCTCCTACGAGCAGTACTTC. This translates into CASSQGLGISSYEQYF. Full variable domain (rest looked up from reference TRBV5-6 and TRBJ2-7): DAGVTQSPTHLIKTRGQQVTLRCSPKSGHDTVSWYQQALGQGPQFIFQYYEEEERQRGNFPDRFSGHQFPNYSSELNVNALLLGDSALYLCASSQGLGISSYEQYFGPGTRLTVT.